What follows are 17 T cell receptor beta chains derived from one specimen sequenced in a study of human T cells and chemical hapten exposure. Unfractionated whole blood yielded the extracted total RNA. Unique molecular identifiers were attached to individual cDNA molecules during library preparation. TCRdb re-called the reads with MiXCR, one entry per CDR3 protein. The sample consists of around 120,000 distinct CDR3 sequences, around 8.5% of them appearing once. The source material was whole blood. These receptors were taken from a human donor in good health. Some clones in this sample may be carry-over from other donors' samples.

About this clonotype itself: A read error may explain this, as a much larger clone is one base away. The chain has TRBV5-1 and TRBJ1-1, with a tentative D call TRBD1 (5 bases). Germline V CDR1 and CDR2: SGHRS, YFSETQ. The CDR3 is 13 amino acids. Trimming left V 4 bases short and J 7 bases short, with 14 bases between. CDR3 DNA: TGCGCCAGCAGCGTGAACAGGTCTGTTGAAGCTTTCTTT. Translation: CASSVNRSVEAFF.

CDR3 sequence reads: CASSELAGGSYNEQFF. CDR3 DNA: TGTGCCAGCAGCGAATTAGCGGGGGGATCCTACAATGAGCAGTTCTTC. The chain combines TRBV7-9 with TRBJ2-1, with TRBD2 matching over 10 bases. In germline, CDR1 is SEHNR, CDR2 FQNEAQ (reference sequence). The CDR3 is made up of 16 amino acids. With V trimmed by 5 bases and J by 1 base, 5 bases remained unmatched.

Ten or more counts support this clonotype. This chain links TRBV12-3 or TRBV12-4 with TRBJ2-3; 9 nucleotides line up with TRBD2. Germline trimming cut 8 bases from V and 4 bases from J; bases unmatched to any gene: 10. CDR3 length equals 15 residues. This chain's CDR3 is CASRLAGFSADTQYF. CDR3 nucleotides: TGTGCCAGCCGGCTAGCGGGATTTTCTGCAGATACGCAGTATTTT.

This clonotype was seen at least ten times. Here the CDR3 DNA reads TGTGCCAGTAGTAATGTCGAAAGGGCTCCAACTAATGAAAAACTGTTTTTT. It yields the protein CASSNVERAPTNEKLFF. The rearrangement links TRBV19 to TRBJ1-4; no clear D gene. Germline assignment: CDR1 LNHDA and CDR2 SQIVND (reference sequence). CDR3 length: 17 amino acids. V was pared by 4 bases and J by 0 bases, with 15 bases between.

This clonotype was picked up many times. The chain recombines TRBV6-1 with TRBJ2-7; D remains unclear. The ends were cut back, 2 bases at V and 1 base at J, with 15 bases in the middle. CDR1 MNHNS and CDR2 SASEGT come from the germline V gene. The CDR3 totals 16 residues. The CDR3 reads CASSELLARGSYEQYF. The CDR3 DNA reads TGTGCCAGCAGTGAACTCCTCGCCCGCGGATCCTACGAGCAGTACTTC.

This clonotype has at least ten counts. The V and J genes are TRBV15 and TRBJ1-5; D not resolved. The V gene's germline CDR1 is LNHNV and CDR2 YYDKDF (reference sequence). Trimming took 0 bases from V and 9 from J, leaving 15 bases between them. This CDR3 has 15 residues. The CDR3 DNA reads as TGTGCCACCAGCAGAGATCGGGCCGACCCAAGGCCCCAGCATTTT. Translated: CATSRDRADPRPQHF.

CDR3 DNA sequence: TGTGCCAGCAGCAAAACTGGGGTTGAGCAGTTCTTC. It translates to CASSKTGVEQFF. The chain recombines TRBV7-2 with TRBJ2-1, with D unclear. There are 12 residues in the CDR3. V dropped 5 bases and J dropped 9 bases, with 11 bases sitting between them. Germline V gene data show CDR1 as SGHTA and CDR2 as FQGNSA.

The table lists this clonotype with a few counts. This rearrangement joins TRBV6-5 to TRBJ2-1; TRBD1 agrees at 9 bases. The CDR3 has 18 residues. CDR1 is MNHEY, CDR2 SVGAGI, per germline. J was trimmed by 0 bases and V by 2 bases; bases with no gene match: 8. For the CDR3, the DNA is TGTGCCAGCAGTTACGAGGGGACAGGGCTTCTCTCCTACAATGAGCAGTTCTTC. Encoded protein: CASSYEGTGLLSYNEQFF.

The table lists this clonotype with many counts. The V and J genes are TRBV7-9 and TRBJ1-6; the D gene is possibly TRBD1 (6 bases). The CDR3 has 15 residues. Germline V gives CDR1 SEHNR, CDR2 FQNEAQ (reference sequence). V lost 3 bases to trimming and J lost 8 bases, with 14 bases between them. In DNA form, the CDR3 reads TGTGCCAGCAGCTTTACAGAGGGGGGATATTCACCCCTCCACTTT. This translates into CASSFTEGGYSPLHF.

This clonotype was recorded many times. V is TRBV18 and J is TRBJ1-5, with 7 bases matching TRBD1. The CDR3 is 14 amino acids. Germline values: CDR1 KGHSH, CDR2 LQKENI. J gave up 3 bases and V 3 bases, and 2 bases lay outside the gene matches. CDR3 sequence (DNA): TGTGCCAGCTCACCGACAGGGTTCAATCAGCCCCAGCATTTT. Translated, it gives CASSPTGFNQPQHF.

CDR3 sequence reads: CASSLNDRNTIYF. For the CDR3, the DNA is TGTGCCAGCAGCTTGAATGACCGAAACACCATATATTTT. This chain links TRBV5-6 with TRBJ1-3, with D unclear. Germline lookup yields CDR1 SGHDT and CDR2 YYEEEE. Trimming shortened V by 1 base and J by 5 bases, and 7 bases separated the two germline ends. This CDR3 is built from 13 residues.

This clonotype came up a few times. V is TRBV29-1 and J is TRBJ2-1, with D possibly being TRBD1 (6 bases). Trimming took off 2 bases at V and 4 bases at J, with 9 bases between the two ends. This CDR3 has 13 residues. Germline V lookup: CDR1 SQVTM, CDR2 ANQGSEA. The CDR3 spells CSVEFRGYNEQFF. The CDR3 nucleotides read TGCAGCGTTGAATTCAGGGGATACAATGAGCAGTTCTTC.

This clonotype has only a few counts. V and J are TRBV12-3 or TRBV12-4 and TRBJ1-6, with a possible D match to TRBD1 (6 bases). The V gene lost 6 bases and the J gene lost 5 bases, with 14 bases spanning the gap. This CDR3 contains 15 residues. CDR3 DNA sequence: TGTGCCAGCAGAGATCAGGACAGAGATAATTCACCCCTCCACTTT. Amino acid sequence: CASRDQDRDNSPLHF.

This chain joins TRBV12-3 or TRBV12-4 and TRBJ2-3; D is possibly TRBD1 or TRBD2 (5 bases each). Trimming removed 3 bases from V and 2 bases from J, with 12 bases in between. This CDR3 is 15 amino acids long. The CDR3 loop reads CASSFEGLATDTQYF. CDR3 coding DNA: TGTGCCAGCAGTTTTGAGGGGCTAGCCACAGATACGCAGTATTTT.

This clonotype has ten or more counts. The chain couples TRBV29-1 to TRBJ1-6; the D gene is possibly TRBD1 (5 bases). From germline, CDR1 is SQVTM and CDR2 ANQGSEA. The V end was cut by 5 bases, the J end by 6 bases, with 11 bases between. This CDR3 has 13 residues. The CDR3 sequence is CSVRVGANSPLHF. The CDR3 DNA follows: TGCAGCGTTCGGGTCGGGGCTAATTCACCCCTCCACTTT.

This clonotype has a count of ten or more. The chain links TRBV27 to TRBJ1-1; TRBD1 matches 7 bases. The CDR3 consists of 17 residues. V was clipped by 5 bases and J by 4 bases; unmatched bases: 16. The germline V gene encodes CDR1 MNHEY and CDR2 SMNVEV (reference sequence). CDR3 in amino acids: CASSKLARQGVGTEAFF. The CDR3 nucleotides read TGTGCCAGCAGTAAACTAGCAAGACAGGGTGTGGGCACTGAAGCTTTCTTT.

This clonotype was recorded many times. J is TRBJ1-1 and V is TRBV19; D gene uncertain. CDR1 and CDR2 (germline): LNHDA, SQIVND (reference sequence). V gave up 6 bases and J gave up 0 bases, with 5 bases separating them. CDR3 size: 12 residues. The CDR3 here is CASSYLNTEAFF. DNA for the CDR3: TGTGCCAGTAGCTACTTGAACACTGAAGCTTTCTTT.